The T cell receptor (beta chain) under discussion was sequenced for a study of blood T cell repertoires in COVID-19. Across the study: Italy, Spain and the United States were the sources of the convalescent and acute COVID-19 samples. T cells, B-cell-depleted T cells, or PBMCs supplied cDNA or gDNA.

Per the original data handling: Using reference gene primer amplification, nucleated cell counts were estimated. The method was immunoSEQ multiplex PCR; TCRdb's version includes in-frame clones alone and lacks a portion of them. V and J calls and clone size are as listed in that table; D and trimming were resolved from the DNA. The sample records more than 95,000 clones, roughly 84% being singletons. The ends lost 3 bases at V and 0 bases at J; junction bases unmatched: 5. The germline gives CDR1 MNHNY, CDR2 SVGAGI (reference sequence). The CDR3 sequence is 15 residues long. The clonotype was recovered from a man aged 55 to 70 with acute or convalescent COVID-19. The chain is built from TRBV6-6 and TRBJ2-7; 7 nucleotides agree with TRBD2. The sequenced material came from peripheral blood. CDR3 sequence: CASSYKRETSYEQYF. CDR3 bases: TGTGCCAGCAGTTATAAGCGGGAAACCTCCTACGAGCAGTACTTC.